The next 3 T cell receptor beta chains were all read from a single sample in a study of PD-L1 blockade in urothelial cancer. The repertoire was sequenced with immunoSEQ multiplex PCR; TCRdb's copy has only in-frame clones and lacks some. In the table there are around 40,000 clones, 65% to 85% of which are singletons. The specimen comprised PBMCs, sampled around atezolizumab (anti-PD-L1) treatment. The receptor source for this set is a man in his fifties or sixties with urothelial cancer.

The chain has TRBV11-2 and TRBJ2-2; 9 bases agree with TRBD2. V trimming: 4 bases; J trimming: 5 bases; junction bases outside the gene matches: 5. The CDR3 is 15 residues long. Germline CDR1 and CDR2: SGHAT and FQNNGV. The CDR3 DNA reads TGTGCCAGCAGCTCCAAGCGGGGGGTAACCGGGGAGCTGTTTTTT. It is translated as CASSSKRGVTGELFF.

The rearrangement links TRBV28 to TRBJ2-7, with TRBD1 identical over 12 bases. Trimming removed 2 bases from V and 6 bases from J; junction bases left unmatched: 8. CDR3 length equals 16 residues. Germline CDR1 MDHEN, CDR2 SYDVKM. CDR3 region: CASSLSLGTGGAEQYF. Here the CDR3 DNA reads TGTGCCAGCAGTTTAAGCCTAGGGACAGGGGGCGCCGAGCAGTACTTC.

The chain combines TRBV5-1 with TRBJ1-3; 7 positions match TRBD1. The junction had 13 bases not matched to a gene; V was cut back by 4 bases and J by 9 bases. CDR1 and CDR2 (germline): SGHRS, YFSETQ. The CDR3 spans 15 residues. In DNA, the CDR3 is TGCGCCAGCAGCCCGGGACAGAATAGGGGGAGCACCATATATTTT. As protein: CASSPGQNRGSTIYF.